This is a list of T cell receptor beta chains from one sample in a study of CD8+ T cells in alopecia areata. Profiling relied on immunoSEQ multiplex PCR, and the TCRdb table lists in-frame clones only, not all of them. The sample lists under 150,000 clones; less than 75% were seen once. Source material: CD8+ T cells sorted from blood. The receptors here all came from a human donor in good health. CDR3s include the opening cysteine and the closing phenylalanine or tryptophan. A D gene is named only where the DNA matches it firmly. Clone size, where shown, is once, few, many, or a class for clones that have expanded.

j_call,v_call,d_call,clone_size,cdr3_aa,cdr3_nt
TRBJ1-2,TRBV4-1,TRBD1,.,CASSHWDSGIYGYTF,TGCGCCAGCAGCCACTGGGACAGCGGAATCTATGGCTACACCTTC
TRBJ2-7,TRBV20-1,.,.,CSDNEQYF,TGCAGTGATAACGAGCAGTACTTC
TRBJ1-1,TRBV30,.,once,CAWSEANTEAFF,TGTGCCTGGAGTGAAGCCAACACTGAAGCTTTCTTT
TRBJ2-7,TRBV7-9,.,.,CASSLLENEQYF,TGTGCCAGCAGTTTACTCGAGAACGAGCAGTACTTC
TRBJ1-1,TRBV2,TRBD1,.,CASSLDRAGTNTEAFF,TGTGCCAGCAGTTTGGACAGGGCAGGGACGAACACTGAAGCTTTCTTT
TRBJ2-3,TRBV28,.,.,CASSTHSTDTQYF,TGTGCCAGCAGTACCCACAGCACAGATACGCAGTATTTT
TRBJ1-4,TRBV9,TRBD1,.,CASSATGRNEKLFF,TGTGCCAGCAGCGCGACAGGGCGAAATGAAAAACTGTTTTTT
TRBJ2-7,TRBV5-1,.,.,CASSVDSVAYEQYF,TGCGCCAGCAGCGTGGACTCTGTCGCCTACGAGCAGTACTTC
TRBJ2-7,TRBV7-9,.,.,CASSPDIGSFKYEQYF,TGTGCCAGCAGCCCGGATATCGGGAGTTTCAAGTACGAGCAGTACTTC
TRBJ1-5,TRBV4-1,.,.,CASSQVAPFLPQHF,TGCGCCAGCAGCCAAGTAGCGCCTTTCCTACCCCAGCATTTT
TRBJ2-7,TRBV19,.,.,CASSIDSGHYEQYF,TGTGCCAGTAGTATAGATTCAGGCCACTACGAGCAGTACTTC
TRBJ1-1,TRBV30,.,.,CAWSPAILGRDTEAFF,TGTGCCTGGAGTCCAGCCATATTGGGGAGGGACACTGAAGCTTTCTTT
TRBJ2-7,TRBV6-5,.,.,CATAPGAYEQYF,TGTGCCACCGCACCCGGGGCCTACGAGCAGTACTTC
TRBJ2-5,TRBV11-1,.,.,CASSSSLGGGETQYF,TGTGCCAGCAGCTCTTCCCTAGGGGGAGGAGAGACCCAGTACTTC
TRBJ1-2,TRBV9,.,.,CASSVEANVNYGYTF,TGTGCCAGCAGCGTAGAGGCTAACGTTAACTATGGCTACACCTTC
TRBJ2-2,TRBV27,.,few,CASSLSRGSWELFF,TGTGCCAGCAGTTTATCGCGGGGTTCCTGGGAGCTGTTTTTT
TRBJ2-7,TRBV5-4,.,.,CASSFRHLSEQYF,TGTGCCAGCAGCTTTCGACACCTTAGCGAGCAGTACTTC
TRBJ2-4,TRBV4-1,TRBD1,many,CASSAHPGTGSHLAKNIQYF,TGCGCCAGCAGCGCCCATCCCGGGACAGGGAGCCATCTAGCCAAAAACATTCAGTACTTC
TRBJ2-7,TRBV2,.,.,CASINTWQYF,TGTGCCAGCATCAATACGTGGCAGTACTTC
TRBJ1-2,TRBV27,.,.,CASSLGGWGDLGYTF,TGTGCCAGCAGTTTAGGAGGTTGGGGGGATCTTGGCTACACCTTC
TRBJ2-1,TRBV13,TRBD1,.,CASRRRSGGNEQFF,TGTGCCAGCAGACGGCGATCAGGGGGCAATGAGCAGTTCTTC
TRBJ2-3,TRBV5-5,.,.,CASSLDLMDTQYF,TGTGCCAGCAGCTTGGATCTCATGGATACGCAGTATTTT
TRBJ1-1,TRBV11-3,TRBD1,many,CASSLPGQGEAFF,TGTGCCAGCAGCCTGCCGGGACAGGGGGAAGCTTTCTTT
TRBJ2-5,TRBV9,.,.,CASAGETQYF,TGTGCCAGTGCTGGAGAGACCCAGTACTTC
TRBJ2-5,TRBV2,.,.,CASSSEGLANAQETQYF,TGTGCCAGCAGTTCAGAGGGTCTAGCCAACGCCCAAGAGACCCAGTACTTC
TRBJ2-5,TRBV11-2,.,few,CASSLGTEETQYF,TGTGCCAGCAGCTTAGGGACAGAGGAGACCCAGTACTTC
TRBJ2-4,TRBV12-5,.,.,CASGLTETIQYF,TGTGCTAGTGGTTTGACCGAAACAATTCAGTACTTC
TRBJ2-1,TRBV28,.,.,CASTPTRGTNEQFF,TGTGCCAGCACCCCCACGAGAGGGACCAATGAGCAGTTCTTC